This T cell receptor (beta chain) was retrieved from a study of blood T cells in healthy people across ages. With respect to this clonotype: At one end the junction does not follow the germline gene, possibly because of a read error.

Together with a sample-barcoded 5' primer, a J-beta primer mix was included in a second PCR lasting roughly 6 to 12 cycles. TCRdb re-called the 5' RACE reads with MiXCR, one entry per CDR3 protein. The table lists about 750,000 distinct CDR3 sequences, about 48% of them singletons. Germline V gene sequence: CDR1 MGHDK, CDR2 SYGVNS. The CDR3 sequence is 15 residues long. The J gene is TRBJ1-6, the V gene TRBV25-1; D might be TRBD1 (5 bases). This clonotype was obtained from an older man in good health. The sample taken for sequencing was blood. CDR3: CASSDWTLDNSPPHF. CDR3 DNA: TGTGCCAGCAGTGATTGGACACTTGATAATTCACCCCCCCACTTT.